The present T cell receptor (beta chain) was sequenced within a study of blood T cells in healthy people across ages. This CDR3 is 14 amino acids long. The V end was cut by 5 bases, the J end by 1 base, with 11 bases between. Per the germline V gene, CDR1 is SEHNR and CDR2 is FQNEAQ (reference sequence). Sample-barcoded 5' priming and a J-beta primer mix drove a second PCR of roughly 6 to 12 cycles. Each CDR3 protein is one row after TCRdb ran MiXCR on the 5' RACE reads. The data contain around 900,000 distinct CDR3 sequences, just over 50% of them singletons. The clonotype comes from a woman aged 60-75 years in good health. The chain combines TRBV7-9 with TRBJ1-1, with D tentatively TRBD1 (6 bases). Material for sequencing was blood. The CDR3: CASSTGQRNTEAFF. The CDR3 region has the DNA TGTGCCAGCAGCACCGGACAGCGGAACACTGAAGCTTTCTTT. The whole variable domain, filled in from reference TRBV7-9 and TRBJ1-1, reads DTGVSQNPRHKITKRGQNVTFRCDPISEHNRLYWYRQTLGQGPEFLTYFQNEAQLEKSRLLSDRFSAERPKGSFSTLEIQRTEQGDSAMYLCASSTGQRNTEAFFGQGTRLTVV.